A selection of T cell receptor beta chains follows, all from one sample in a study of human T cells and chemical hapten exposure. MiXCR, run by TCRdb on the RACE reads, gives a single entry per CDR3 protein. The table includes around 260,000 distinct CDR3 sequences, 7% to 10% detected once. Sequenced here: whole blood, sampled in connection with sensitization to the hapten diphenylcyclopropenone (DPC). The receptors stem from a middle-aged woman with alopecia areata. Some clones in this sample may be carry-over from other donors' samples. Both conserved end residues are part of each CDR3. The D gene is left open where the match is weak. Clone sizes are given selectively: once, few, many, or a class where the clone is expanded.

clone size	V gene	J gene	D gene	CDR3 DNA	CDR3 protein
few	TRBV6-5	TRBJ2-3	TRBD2	TGTGCCAGCAGACTCCTAGCGGAGGCCACAGATACGCAGTATTTT	CASRLLAEATDTQYF
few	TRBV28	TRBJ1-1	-	TGTGCCAGCAGTCCCGCGACAGTCGCTGAAGCTTTCTTT	CASSPATVAEAFF
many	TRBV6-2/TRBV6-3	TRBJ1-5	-	TGTGCCAGCAGAGGACTTGGTCGGCAGCCCCAGCATTTT	CASRGLGRQPQHF
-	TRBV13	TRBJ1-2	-	TGTGCCAGCAGTCCACTTGACATTAACTATGGCTACACCTTC	CASSPLDINYGYTF
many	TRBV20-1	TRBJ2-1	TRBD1	TGCAGTGCTAGAGGAATGGGGACAGGGTACAATGAGCAGTTCTTC	CSARGMGTGYNEQFF
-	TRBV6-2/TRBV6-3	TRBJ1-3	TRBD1	TGTGCCAGCAGTTACGGAGGACAGGGGATTGGAAACACCATATATTTT	CASSYGGQGIGNTIYF
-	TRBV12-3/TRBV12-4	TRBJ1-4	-	TGTGCCAGCAGTTTAGCGTCGGGGACATCTCCAAAACTGTTTTTT	CASSLASGTSPKLFF
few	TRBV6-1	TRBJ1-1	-	TGTGCCAGCAGTGATAGATGGGACACTGAAGCTTTCTTT	CASSDRWDTEAFF
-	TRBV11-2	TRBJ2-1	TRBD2	TGTGCCAGCAGCTTATGGGCGGGAGGGCCTGGTGAGCAGTTCTTC	CASSLWAGGPGEQFF
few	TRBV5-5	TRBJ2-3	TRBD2	TGTGCCAGCAGAGTAGCGGGAGGGGTGAATACGCAGTATTTT	CASRVAGGVNTQYF
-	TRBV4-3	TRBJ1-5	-	TGCGCCAGCAGCCAAGATTACCAGAGCAATCAGCCCCAGCATTTT	CASSQDYQSNQPQHF
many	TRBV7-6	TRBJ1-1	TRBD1	TGTGCCAGCAGCCTCAGCGGACAGGGGAAGTTGTTCTTT	CASSLSGQGKLFF
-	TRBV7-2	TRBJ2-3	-	TGTGCCAGCAGCTTAGGAGTCCGACTCGATACGCAGTATTTT	CASSLGVRLDTQYF
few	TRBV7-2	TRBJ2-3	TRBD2	TGTGCCAGCAGCCCTGCTAGCGGGAGCGTGGTAGATACGCAGTATTTT	CASSPASGSVVDTQYF
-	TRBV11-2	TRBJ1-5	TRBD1	TGTGCCAGCAGGGGACAGGATCATAGCAATCAGCCCCAGCATTTT	CASRGQDHSNQPQHF
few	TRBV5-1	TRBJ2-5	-	TGCGCCAGCAGCTTGGAAGGAGCAGGGAGGACCTCGGAGACCCAGTACTTC	CASSLEGAGRTSETQYF
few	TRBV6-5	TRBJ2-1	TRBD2	TGTGCCAGCAGGACCACAGGTAGCGGGACTAGCTCCTACAATGAGCAGTTCTTC	CASRTTGSGTSSYNEQFF
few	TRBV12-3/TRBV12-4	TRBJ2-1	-	TGTGCCAGCAGTTTGTTAGGGCCCCCAAATGAGCAGTTCTTC	CASSLLGPPNEQFF
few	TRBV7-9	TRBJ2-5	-	TGTGCCAGCAGCTCAGGTCCAGAGACCCAGTACTTC	CASSSGPETQYF
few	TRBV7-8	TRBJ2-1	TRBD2	TGTGCCAGCAGCTTAGACTGGACTAGCTGGTTCTTC	CASSLDWTSWFF
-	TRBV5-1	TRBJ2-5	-	TGCGCCAGCAATGCAGGTGTAGAGACCCAGTACTTC	CASNAGVETQYF
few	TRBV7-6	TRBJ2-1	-	TGTGCCAGCAGCTTAGAGTATAGCGGCGACGGTAATGAGCAGTTCTTC	CASSLEYSGDGNEQFF
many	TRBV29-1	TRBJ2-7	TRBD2	TGCAGCGTCCACAGACTAGCGGGAGGGTACGAGCAGTACTTC	CSVHRLAGGYEQYF
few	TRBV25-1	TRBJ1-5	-	TGTGCCAGCAGTGAAGCGCAGGGGCCGAATCAGCCCCAGCATTTT	CASSEAQGPNQPQHF
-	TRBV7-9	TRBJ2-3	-	TGTGCCAGCAGCTTAAGGGACAACACAGATACGCAGTATTTT	CASSLRDNTDTQYF
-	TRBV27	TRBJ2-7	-	TGTGCCAGCAGTTTATTTGGGCCCACCTCCTACGAGCAGTACTTC	CASSLFGPTSYEQYF
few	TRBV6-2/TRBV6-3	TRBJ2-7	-	TGTGCCAGCAATCCGGCGGGCCTATCCTACGAGCAGTACTTC	CASNPAGLSYEQYF
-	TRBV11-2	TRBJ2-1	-	TGTGCCAGCAGCTCCCTTAGCGGGACAGGCGGTGAGCAGTTCTTC	CASSSLSGTGGEQFF
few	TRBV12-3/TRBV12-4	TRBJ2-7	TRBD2	TGTGCCAGCACCTGGGGACTAGCGGGTCGAGAGCAGTACTTC	CASTWGLAGREQYF
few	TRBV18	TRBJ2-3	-	TGTGCCAGCTCACCGTACGTAGATACGCAGTATTTT	CASSPYVDTQYF
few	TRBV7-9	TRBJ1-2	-	TGTGCCAGCAGCCCGCCGGGCCCAGGAGGCTACACCTTC	CASSPPGPGGYTF
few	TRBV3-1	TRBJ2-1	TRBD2	TGTGCCAGCAGCCAAGTCCCCGGGAGGGGGGGCGAGGAGCAGTTCTTC	CASSQVPGRGGEEQFF
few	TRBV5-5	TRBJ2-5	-	TGTGCCAGCAGCCCTTTCCGGGCTCCTCAAGAGACCCAGTACTTC	CASSPFRAPQETQYF
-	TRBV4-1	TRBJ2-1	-	TGCGCCAGCAGTGGGCTGGGGGCCTACAATGAGCAGTTCTTC	CASSGLGAYNEQFF
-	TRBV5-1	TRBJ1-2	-	TGCGCCAGCAGCTCCGCCGGGACTTACTATGGCTACACCTTC	CASSSAGTYYGYTF
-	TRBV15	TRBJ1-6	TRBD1	TGTGCCACCAGCAGGAGGACAGGGGGCGCGGACTCACCCCTCCACTTT	CATSRRTGGADSPLHF
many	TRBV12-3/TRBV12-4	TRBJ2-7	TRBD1	TGTGCCAGCAGCCCGGACAGGGGACCCTACGAGCAGTACTTC	CASSPDRGPYEQYF
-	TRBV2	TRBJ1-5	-	TGTGCCAGCAGTGCTCGGAACCTGGATCAGCCCCAGCATTTT	CASSARNLDQPQHF
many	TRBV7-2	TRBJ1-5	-	TGTGCCAGCAGCTTAGAAGGCAGGAGAAATCAGCCCCAGCATTTT	CASSLEGRRNQPQHF
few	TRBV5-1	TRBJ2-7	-	TGCGCCAGCAGCGCGGAGGCAGGGTCCTACGAGCAGTACTTC	CASSAEAGSYEQYF
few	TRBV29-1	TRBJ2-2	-	TGCAGCGTACGGGAGATGACGAACACCGGGGAGCTGTTTTTT	CSVREMTNTGELFF
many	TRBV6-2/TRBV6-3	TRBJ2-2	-	TGTGCCAGCAGTTACGGGTACACCGGGGAGCTGTTTTTT	CASSYGYTGELFF
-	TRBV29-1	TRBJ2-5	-	TGCAGCGTTGAATTTACAGGGCCCCCAGGGACCCAGTACTTC	CSVEFTGPPGTQYF
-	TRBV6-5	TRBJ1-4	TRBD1	TGTGCCAGCAGTCATCGCCCGGGACAGGGGGATGAAAAACTGTTTTTT	CASSHRPGQGDEKLFF
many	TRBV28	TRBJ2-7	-	TGTGCCAGCAGTTCCGACCGGCTGGCCTCGGTGCAGTACTTC	CASSSDRLASVQYF
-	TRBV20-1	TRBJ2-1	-	TGCAGTGCCTCCAGTGGCCTCCCCTACAATGAGCAGTTCTTC	CSASSGLPYNEQFF